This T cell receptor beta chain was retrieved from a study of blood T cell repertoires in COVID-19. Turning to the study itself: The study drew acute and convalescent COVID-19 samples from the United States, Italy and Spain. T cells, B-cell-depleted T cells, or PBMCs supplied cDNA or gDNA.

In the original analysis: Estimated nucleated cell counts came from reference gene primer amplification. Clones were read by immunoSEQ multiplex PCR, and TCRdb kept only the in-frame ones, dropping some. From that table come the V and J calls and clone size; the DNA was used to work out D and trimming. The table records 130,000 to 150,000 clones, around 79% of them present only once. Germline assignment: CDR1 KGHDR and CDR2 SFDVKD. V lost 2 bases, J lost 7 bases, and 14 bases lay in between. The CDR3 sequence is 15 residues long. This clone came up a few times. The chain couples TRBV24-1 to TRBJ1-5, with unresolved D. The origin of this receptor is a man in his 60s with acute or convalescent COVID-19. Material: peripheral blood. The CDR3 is CATSDSSLRSQPQHF. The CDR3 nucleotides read TGTGCCACCAGTGATTCCTCCCTACGGTCCCAGCCCCAGCATTTT.